This T cell receptor (beta chain) was observed in a study of regulatory T cells in long-lasting Graves disease. This clonotype was detected only a few times. Arm-PCR with iRepertoire HTBI primers amplified the CDR3 regions for these TCR beta libraries. TCRdb itself ran the multiplex PCR reads through MiXCR, one entry per CDR3 protein. The sample holds roughly 500,000 distinct CDR3 sequences, about 12% seen once. Time point specified: newly diagnosed GD, antithyroid drugs for less than 3 months. PBMC-derived RNA was used for the TCR library. This sample was also put to use in a study of T cells in Graves' hyperthyroidism and ophthalmopathy.

This clonotype was sampled from a woman aged 25-40 years with Graves disease. Sequenced material: peripheral blood mononuclear cells (PBMCs), taken at new diagnosis, from a patient treated with antithyroid drugs.

CDR3 residues: CSARASGRGELFF. Written as DNA, the CDR3 is TGCAGTGCTAGGGCTAGCGGGAGAGGGGAGCTGTTTTTT. The chain joins TRBV20-1 to TRBJ2-2; 10 bases agree with TRBD2. V shed 3 bases, J shed 8 bases, and the junction held 3 bases outside the gene matches. The CDR3 has 13 amino acids. The germline V gene encodes CDR1 DFQATT and CDR2 SNEGSKA (reference sequence).